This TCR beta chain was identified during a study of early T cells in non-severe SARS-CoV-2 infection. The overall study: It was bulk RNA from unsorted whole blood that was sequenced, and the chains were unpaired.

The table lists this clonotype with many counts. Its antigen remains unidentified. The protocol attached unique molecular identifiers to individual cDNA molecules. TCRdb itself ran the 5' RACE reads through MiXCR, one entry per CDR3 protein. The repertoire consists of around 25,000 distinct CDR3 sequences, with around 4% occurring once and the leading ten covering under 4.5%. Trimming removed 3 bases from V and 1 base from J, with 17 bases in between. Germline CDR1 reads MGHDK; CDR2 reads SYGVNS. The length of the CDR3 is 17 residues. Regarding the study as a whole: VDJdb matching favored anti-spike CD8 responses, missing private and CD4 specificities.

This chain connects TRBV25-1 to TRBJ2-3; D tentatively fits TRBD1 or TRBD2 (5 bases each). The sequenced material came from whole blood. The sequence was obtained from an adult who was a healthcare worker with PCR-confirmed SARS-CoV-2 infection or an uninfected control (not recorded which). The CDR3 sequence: CASSDLGTKSGTDTQYF. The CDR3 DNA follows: TGTGCCAGCAGTGACCTCGGGACGAAGAGCGGCACAGATACGCAGTATTTT.